The next 14 T cell receptor beta chains were all read from a single sample in a study of T cell responses to AZD1222 COVID-19 vaccine. Method: immunoSEQ multiplex PCR; TCRdb's copy keeps in-frame clones and lacks some. The sample has some 130,000 clones, roughly 90% seen once. Sequencing was performed on peripheral blood, taken on day 0 of AZD1222 vaccination. These receptors all stem from an adult in good health.

This chain joins TRBV5-1 and TRBJ2-5; unclear D gene. The CDR3 has 14 residues. Germline V lookup: CDR1 SGHRS, CDR2 YFSETQ. The V gene lost 1 base and the J gene lost 2 bases, with 9 bases spanning the gap. The CDR3 sequence is CASSLLRQQETQYF. DNA for the CDR3: TGCGCCAGCAGCTTGCTACGGCAGCAAGAGACCCAGTACTTC.

The V gene is TRBV4-1, the J gene TRBJ1-4; maybe TRBD1 (5 bases). Trimming shortened V by 1 base and J by 8 bases, and 14 bases separated the two germline ends. CDR1 and CDR2 from the germline V gene are MGHRA and YSYEKL. There are 15 residues in the CDR3. Here the CDR3 DNA reads TGCGCCAGCAGCCAAGTAGTGGGGGTCGGGGAAAAACTGTTTTTT. Its protein product is CASSQVVGVGEKLFF.

The CDR3 protein is CASSKSRGRQGLRENTEAFF. In DNA form, the CDR3 reads TGTGCCAGCAGTAAATCCCGGGGCCGGCAGGGGTTGAGGGAAAACACTGAAGCTTTCTTT. The chain combines TRBV7-8 with TRBJ1-1; possibly TRBD1 for D (6 bases). Between the trimmed V and J ends, which lost 6 bases and 2 bases, there was a span of 31 bases. The CDR3 totals 20 residues. Per germline, CDR1 SGHVS and CDR2 FQNEAQ.

The chain joins TRBV9 to TRBJ2-7, with no clear D. Germline assignment: CDR1 SGDLS and CDR2 YYNGEE. The CDR3 is 14 residues long. V was cut by 4 bases and J by 7 bases, with 18 bases left in between. As DNA, the CDR3 is TGTGCCAGCAGCATGGGCGCCGCCCGAGAAGAGCAGTACTTC. Translating it yields CASSMGAAREEQYF.

V usage is TRBV30 and J usage is TRBJ1-1; D is undetermined. V dropped 3 bases and J dropped 6 bases, with 11 bases sitting between them. Germline CDR1 and CDR2: GTSNPN and SVGIG (reference sequence). The CDR3 has 12 amino acids. CDR3 nucleotides: TGTGCCTGGAGGGACGGAGACGCTGAAGCTTTCTTT. The encoded protein is CAWRDGDAEAFF.

J is TRBJ2-5 and V is TRBV5-1; D may be TRBD1 (6 bases). V shed 4 bases and J shed 5 bases, with 12 bases lying between them. Germline V gene sequence: CDR1 SGHRS, CDR2 YFSETQ. The length of the CDR3 is 13 residues. The CDR3 protein is CASSDPGVETQYF. CDR3 sequence (DNA): TGCGCCAGCAGCGACCCAGGGGTGGAGACCCAGTACTTC.

The chain joins TRBV5-4 to TRBJ1-2; TRBD1 matches at 8 bases. V dropped 4 bases and J dropped 8; count of bases not matched to a gene: 13. Germline V CDR1 and CDR2: SGHNT, YYREEE (reference sequence). CDR3 length: 15 residues. CDR3 sequence: CASSNPQTGESGYTF. CDR3 DNA: TGTGCCAGCAGCAACCCCCAGACAGGGGAATCAGGCTACACCTTC.

J is TRBJ1-1 and V is TRBV29-1; D is unresolved. The V gene lost 3 bases and the J gene lost 1 base, with 3 bases spanning the gap. Germline V gives CDR1 SQVTM, CDR2 ANQGSEA. The CDR3 extends over 11 amino acids. CDR3 coding DNA: TGCAGCGTTGATAAGAACACTGAAGCTTTCTTT. This encodes CSVDKNTEAFF.

This rearrangement joins TRBV6-6 to TRBJ2-1; 15 nucleotides match TRBD2. The germline V gene has CDR1 MNHNY and CDR2 SVGAGI (reference sequence). The CDR3 length is 17 residues. V gave up 5 bases and J gave up 8 bases; unmatched junction bases: 10. CDR3 region: CASSRGLAGGRGDEQFF. As DNA, the CDR3 is TGTGCCAGCAGTCGGGGACTAGCGGGAGGCCGGGGGGATGAGCAGTTCTTC.

This rearrangement joins TRBV10-3 to TRBJ1-3; TRBD1 is a possible D gene (5 bases). Germline V gene lookup returns CDR1 ENHRY and CDR2 SYGVKD. This CDR3 is 16 amino acids long. The V gene lost 3 bases and the J gene lost 4 bases, with 16 bases spanning the gap. CDR3 DNA sequence: TGTGCCATCAGTGACTCGGGGGGGGTGTCGGGAAACACCATATATTTT. Translated: CAISDSGGVSGNTIYF.

V is TRBV7-3 and J is TRBJ2-4; D gene uncertain. V was cut by 0 bases and J by 5 bases, with 5 bases left in between. There are 13 residues in the CDR3. Per germline, CDR1 SGHTA and CDR2 FQGTGA. CDR3 region: CASSLTRENIQYF. In nucleotides, the CDR3 is TGTGCCAGCAGCTTAACCAGAGAAAACATTCAGTACTTC.

This clone was recorded once. The rearrangement links TRBV29-1 to TRBJ1-4; a weak D match, TRBD1 (5 bases). From germline, CDR1 is SQVTM and CDR2 ANQGSEA. Trimming removed 7 bases from V and 8 bases from J, with 14 bases in between. This CDR3 contains 12 residues. For the CDR3, the DNA is TGCAGCGGAGGGGAAGCGAGAGAAAAACTGTTTTTT. Protein product: CSGGEAREKLFF.

The rearrangement links TRBV6-2 or TRBV6-3 to TRBJ2-5, with D perhaps matching TRBD1 or TRBD2 (7 bases each). This CDR3 region has 16 residues. With 6 bases removed from V and 2 bases from J, the gap between germline ends came to 19 bases. Germline CDR1 reads MNHEY; CDR2 reads SVGEGT. The DNA of the CDR3 is TGTGCCAGCAGCAATACCCCCAGGGGGGGACAAGAGACCCAGTACTTC. This gives the protein CASSNTPRGGQETQYF.

The genes are TRBV18 and TRBJ1-3; D gene unclear. This CDR3 region has 12 residues. Trimming shortened V by 3 bases and J by 0 bases, and 0 bases separated the two germline ends. In germline, CDR1 is KGHSH, CDR2 LQKENI. DNA of the CDR3: TGTGCCAGCTCACCCTCTGGAAACACCATATATTTT. It translates to CASSPSGNTIYF.